This TCR beta chain was obtained from a study of post-analysis software for immune sequencing data. General study findings and limits: Several TRBV segments, TRBV5-6, TRBV5-1 and TRBV20-1 among them, were found more frequent in patients than controls. Normalized Chao1 diversity in multiple sclerosis patients fell significantly below that of controls.

Unique-molecular-identifier-tagged TCR beta cDNA libraries were used. When about 0.95 to 10 million T cells were used, they gave approximately 530,000 cDNA molecules. One entry per CDR3 protein results from TCRdb running MiXCR on the PCR reads. The table has fewer than 700,000 distinct CDR3 sequences, 44% seen once. As for this clonotype: Its antigen is currently unknown.

Germline-derived CDR1 and CDR2 are ENHRY and SYGVKD. V gave up 6 bases and J gave up 2 bases, with 18 bases separating them. This CDR3 has 16 residues. The chain is built from TRBV10-3 and TRBJ2-3; tentatively, D is TRBD1 (6 bases). The sequencing input was blood. The sequence was obtained from a girl aged 5-17 years with multiple sclerosis. The CDR3 loop reads CAIRENPDSYTDTQYF. CDR3 DNA sequence: TGTGCCATCAGGGAAAACCCGGACAGCTACACAGATACGCAGTATTTT.